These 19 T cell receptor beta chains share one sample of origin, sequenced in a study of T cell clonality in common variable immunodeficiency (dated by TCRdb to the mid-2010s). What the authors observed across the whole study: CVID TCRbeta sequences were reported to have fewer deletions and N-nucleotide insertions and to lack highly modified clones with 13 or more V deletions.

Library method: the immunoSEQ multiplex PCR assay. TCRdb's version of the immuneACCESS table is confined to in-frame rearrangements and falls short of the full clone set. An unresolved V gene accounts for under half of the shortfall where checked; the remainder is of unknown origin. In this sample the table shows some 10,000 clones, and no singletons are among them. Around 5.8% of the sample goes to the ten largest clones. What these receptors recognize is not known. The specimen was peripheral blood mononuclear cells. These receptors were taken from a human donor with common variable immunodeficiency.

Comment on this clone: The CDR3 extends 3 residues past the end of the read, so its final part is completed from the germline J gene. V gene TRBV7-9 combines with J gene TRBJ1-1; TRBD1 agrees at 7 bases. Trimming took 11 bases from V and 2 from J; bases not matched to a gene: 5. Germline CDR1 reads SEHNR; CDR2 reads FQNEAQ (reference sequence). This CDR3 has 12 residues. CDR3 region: CAGGQRNTEAFF. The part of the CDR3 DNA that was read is TGTGCCGGGGGACAGAGAAACACTGAA.

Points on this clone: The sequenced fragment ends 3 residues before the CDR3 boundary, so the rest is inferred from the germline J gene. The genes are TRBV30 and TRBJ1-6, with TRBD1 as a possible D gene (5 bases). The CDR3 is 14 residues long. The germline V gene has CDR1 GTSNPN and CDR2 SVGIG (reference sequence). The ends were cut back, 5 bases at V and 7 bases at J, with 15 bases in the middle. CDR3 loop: CAWQSTVGNSPLHF. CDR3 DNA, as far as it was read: TGTGCCTGGCAGTCGACAGTTGGGAATTCACCC.

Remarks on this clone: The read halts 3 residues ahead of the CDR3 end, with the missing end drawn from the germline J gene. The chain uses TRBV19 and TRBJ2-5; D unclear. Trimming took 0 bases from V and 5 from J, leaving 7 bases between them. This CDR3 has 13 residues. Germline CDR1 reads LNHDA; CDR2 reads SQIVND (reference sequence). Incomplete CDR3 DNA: TGTGCCAGTAGTATAGATCTGAGGGAGACC. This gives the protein CASSIDLRET. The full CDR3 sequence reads CASSIDLRETQYF.

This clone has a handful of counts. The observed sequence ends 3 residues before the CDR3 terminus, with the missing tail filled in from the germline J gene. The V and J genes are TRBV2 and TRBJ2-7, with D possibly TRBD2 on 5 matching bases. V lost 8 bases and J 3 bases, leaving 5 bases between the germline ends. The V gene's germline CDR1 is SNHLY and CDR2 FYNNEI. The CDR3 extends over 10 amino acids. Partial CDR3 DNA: TGTGCCAGCGGACTCTACGAG. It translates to CASGLYE. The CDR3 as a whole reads CASGLYEQYF.

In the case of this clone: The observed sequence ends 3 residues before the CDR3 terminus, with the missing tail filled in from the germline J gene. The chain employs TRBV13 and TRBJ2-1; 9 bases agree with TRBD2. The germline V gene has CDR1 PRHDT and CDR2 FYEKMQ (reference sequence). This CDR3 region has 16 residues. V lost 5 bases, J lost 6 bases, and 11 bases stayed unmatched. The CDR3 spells CASSLPGSGSFNEQFF. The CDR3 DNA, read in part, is TGTGCCAGCAGCCTCCCGGGTAGCGGGAGTTTCAATGAG.

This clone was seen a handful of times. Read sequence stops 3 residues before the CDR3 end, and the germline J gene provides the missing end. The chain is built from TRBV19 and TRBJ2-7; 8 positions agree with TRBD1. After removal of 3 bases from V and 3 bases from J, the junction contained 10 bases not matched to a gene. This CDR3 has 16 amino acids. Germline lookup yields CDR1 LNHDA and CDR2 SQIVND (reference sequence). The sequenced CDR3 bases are TGTGCCAGTAGTATCCAAGCAGGGGGCGAAAACTACGAG. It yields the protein CASSIQAGGENYE. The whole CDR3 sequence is CASSIQAGGENYEQYF.

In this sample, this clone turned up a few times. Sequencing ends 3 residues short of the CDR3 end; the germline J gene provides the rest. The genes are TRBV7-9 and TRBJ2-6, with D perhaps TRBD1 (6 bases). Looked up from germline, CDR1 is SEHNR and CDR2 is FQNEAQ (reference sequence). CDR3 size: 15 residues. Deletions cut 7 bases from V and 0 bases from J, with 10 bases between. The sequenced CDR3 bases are TGTGCCAGCACTCGGACAGTCTCTGGGGCCAACGTC. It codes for CASTRTVSGANV. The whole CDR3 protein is CASTRTVSGANVLTF.

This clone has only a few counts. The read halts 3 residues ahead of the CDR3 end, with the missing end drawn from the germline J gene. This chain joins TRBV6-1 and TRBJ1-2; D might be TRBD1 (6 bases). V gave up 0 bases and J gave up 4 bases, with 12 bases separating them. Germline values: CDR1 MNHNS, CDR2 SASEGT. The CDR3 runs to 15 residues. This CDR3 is CASSEALQGLYGYTF. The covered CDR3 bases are TGTGCCAGCAGTGAAGCGCTCCAGGGGCTCTATGGC.

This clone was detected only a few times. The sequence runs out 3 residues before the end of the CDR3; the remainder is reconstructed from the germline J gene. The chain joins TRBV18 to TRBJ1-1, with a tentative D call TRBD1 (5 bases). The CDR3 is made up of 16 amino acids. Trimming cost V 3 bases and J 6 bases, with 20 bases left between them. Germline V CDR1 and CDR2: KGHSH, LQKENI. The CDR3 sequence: CASSPTTGVPIPEAFF. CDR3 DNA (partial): TGTGCCAGCTCACCTACCACGGGGGTTCCAATACCTGAA.

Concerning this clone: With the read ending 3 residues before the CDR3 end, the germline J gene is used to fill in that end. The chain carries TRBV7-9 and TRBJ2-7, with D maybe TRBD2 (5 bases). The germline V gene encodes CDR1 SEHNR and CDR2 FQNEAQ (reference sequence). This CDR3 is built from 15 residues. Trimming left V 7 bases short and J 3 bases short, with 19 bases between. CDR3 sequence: CASTPPAGTNYEQYF. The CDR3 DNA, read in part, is TGTGCCAGCACCCCCCCGGCGGGCACGAACTACGAG. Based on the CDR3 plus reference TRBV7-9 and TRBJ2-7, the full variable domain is DTGVSQNPRHKITKRGQNVTFRCDPISEHNRLYWYRQTLGQGPEFLTYFQNEAQLEKSRLLSDRFSAERPKGSFSTLEIQRTEQGDSAMYLCASTPPAGTNYEQYFGPGTRLTVT.

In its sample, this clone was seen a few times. The part of the CDR3 DNA that was read is TGTGCCAGCAGCAAATCTAGCGGCACCCTATACAATGAG. Translating gives CASSKSSGTLYNE. The CDR3 reads in full as CASSKSSGTLYNEQFF. The chain joins TRBV7-3 to TRBJ2-1, with TRBD2 identical over 7 bases. The read halts 3 residues ahead of the CDR3 end, with the missing end drawn from the germline J gene. The CDR3 is 16 amino acids. The V and J ends lost 5 bases and 4 bases, in that order; junction bases with no gene match: 11. Germline V CDR1 and CDR2: SGHTA, FQGTGA.

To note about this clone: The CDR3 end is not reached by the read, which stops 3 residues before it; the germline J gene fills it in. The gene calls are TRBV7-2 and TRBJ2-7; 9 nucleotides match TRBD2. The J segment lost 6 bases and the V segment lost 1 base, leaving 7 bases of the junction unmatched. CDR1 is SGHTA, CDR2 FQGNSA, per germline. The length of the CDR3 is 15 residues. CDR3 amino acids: CASSLGSAGGLEQYF. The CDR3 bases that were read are TGTGCCAGCAGCTTAGGATCGGCGGGAGGGCTCGAG.

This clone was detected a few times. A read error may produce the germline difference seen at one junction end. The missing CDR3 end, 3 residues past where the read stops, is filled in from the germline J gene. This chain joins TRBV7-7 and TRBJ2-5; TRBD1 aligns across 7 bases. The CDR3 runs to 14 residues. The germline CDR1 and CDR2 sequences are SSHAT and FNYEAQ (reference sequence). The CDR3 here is CASSRQGYGETQYF. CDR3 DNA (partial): TGTGCTAGCAGCCGACAGGGTTACGGAGAGACC.

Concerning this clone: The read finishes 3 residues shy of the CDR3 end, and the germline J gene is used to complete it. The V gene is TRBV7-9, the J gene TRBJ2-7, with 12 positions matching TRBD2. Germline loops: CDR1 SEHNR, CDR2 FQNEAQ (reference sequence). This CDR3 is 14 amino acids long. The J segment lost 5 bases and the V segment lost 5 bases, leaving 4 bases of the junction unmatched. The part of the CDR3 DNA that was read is TGTGCCAGCAGCCCAAGACTAGCGGGAGACGAG. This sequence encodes CASSPRLAGDE. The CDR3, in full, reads CASSPRLAGDEQYF.

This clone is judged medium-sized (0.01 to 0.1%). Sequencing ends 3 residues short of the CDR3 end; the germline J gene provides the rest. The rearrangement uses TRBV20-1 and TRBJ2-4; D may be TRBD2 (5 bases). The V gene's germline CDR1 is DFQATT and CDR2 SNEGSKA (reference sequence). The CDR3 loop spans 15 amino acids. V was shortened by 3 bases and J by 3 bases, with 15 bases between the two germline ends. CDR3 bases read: TGCAGTGCTAGCCCACTAGGGATTGACAAAAACATT. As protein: CSASPLGIDKNI. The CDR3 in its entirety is CSASPLGIDKNIQYF.

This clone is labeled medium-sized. The sequenced part of the CDR3 DNA is TGCGCCAGCAGCGTGGGACAGGGGAGAACTGAA. It is translated as CASSVGQGRTE. The full CDR3 sequence reads CASSVGQGRTEAFF. The V and J genes are TRBV5-1 and TRBJ1-1; 10 nucleotides align to TRBD1. The observed sequence ends 3 residues before the CDR3 terminus, with the missing tail filled in from the germline J gene. V gave up 4 bases and J gave up 5 bases; unmatched junction bases: 5. The germline CDR1 and CDR2 sequences are SGHRS and YFSETQ. This CDR3 is built from 14 residues.

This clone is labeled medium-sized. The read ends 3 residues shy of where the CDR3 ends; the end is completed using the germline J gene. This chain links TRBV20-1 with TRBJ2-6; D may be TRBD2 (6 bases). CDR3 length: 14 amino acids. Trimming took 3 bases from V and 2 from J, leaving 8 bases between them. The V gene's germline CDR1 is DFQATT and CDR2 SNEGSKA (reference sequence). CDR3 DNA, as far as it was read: TGCAGTGCTAGCGGGGGTACTGGGGCCAACGTC. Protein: CSASGGTGANV. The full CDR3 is CSASGGTGANVLTF.

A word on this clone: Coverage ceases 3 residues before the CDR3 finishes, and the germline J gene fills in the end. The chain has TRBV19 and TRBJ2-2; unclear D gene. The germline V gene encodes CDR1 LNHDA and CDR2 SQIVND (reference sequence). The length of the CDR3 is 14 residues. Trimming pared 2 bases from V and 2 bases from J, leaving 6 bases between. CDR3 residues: CASSIKLNTGELFF. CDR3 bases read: TGTGCCAGTAGTATAAAACTAAACACCGGGGAG.

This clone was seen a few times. Incomplete CDR3 DNA: TGTGCCAGCAGTTCCCCCCCAGGGACCTACGAG. Residues: CASSSPPGTYE. The full CDR3 protein reads CASSSPPGTYEQYF. The V gene is TRBV7-8, the J gene TRBJ2-7, with a weak D call TRBD1 (5 bases). The read terminates 3 residues before the CDR3 end, so the remaining end is supplied by the germline J gene. The CDR3 extends over 14 amino acids. Per germline, CDR1 SGHVS and CDR2 FQNEAQ. V lost 6 bases to trimming and J lost 2 bases, with 14 bases between them.